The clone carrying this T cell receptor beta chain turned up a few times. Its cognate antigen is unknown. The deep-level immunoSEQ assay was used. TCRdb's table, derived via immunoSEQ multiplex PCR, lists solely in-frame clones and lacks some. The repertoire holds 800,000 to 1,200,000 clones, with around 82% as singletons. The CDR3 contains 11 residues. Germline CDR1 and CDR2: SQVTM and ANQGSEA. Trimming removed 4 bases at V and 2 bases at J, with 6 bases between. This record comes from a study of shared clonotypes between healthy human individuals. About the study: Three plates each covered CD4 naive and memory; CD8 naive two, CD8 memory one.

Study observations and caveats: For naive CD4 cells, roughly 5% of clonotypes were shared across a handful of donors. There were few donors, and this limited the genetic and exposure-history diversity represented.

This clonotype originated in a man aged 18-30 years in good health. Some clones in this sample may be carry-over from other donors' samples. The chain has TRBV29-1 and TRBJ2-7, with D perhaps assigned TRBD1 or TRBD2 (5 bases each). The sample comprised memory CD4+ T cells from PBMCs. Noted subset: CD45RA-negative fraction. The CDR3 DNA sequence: TGCAGCGTTGTGGGGGCCTACGAGCAGTACTTC. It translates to CSVVGAYEQYF.